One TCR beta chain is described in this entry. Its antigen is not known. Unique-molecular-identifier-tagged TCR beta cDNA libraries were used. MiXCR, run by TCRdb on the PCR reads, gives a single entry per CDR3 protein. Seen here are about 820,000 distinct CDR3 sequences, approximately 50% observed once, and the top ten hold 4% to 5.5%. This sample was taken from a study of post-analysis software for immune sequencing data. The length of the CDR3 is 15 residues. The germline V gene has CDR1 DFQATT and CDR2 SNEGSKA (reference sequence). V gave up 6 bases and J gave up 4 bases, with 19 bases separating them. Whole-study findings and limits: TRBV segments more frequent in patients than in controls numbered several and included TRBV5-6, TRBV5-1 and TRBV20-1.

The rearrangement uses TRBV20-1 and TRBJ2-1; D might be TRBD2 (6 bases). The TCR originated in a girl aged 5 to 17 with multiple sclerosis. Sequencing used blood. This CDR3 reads CSAPPGVGRYNEQFF. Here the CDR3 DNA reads TGCAGTGCCCCTCCGGGGGTGGGAAGATACAATGAGCAGTTCTTC.